This T cell receptor beta chain was found in a study of blood T cell repertoires in COVID-19 (dated by TCRdb to 2018 to 2021). Some background on the complete study: Samples from collaborators originated in the United States, Italy and Spain and spanned both the acute and convalescent phases of COVID-19. The repertoires were made available in a free public database intended to serve as a resource for research on the immune response to SARS-CoV-2. The prospective study material was composed of cDNA or gDNA derived from T cells, B-cell-depleted T cells, or PBMCs. Sample metadata almost always included a de-identified subject ID, COVID-19 status, age in years and sex. Where available, HLA class I and class II types were taken from metadata supplied by the sample provider and were not determined by assay-based typing. The dataset comprised deeply sampled blood TCRbeta repertoires from subjects exposed to, actively infected with, or recovered from COVID-19. The samples were drawn from the first 160 participants of the ongoing ImmuneRACE study and from over 950 subjects provided by 6 global collaborators. Results the study describes overall, beyond this receptor: Clinical and demographic metadata were provided uncurated, with the amount varying by source and participant.

TCRbeta CDR3 regions were amplified from genomic DNA by means of the immunoSEQ Assay, a bias-controlled multiplex PCR. As for the original processing: Nucleated cell counts per sample were estimated from amplification of reference gene primers within the assay. To quantify the absolute abundance of each unique TCRbeta CDR3 rearrangement, sequence reads were collapsed and filtered. For each sample, productive Simpson clonality was calculated as the square root of Simpson's diversity index over productive rearrangements. In TCRdb, the immuneACCESS table is reduced to in-frame sequences with V and J assigned. These tables do not hold every clone; where another copy was compared, an unresolved V gene accounts for under half, and the others remain unexplained. Clonal size and the V and J genes are those of that table, whereas D and trimming came from the DNA. Recorded for this sample are 200,000 to 300,000 clones; approximately 85% of them occurred a single time. 5% to 7% of the sample is taken by the ten largest.

V loses 1 base, J loses 0 bases, and the germline ends lie 7 bases apart. The CDR3 sequence holds 15 residues, the cysteine and phenylalanine included. Only the CDR3 region is kept as DNA, spanning 45 bases read in frame from base 1. CDR1 and CDR2, looked up from the germline V gene, are SGHTA and FQGNSA. One collaborating source in Seattle enrolled patients during active infection and followed them longitudinally through the course of disease. Each collaborating institution followed its own protocols to collect whole blood in K2EDTA tubes. Collaborator samples were shipped for TCRbeta analysis as frozen whole blood, isolated PBMCs, or DNA extracted from either sample type. To note about this clone: Its specific antigen is unknown. Within one base of it there is no much larger clone, and no base qualities were kept.

Rearrangement joined TRBV7-2 to TRBJ1-5, with no D gene named confidently. Sequencing was performed on peripheral blood. The source of this sequence is a woman older than 75 with COVID-19, enrolled during active disease. The CDR3 region has the sequence CASSLDGVSNQPQHF. The nucleotides read TGTGCCAGCAGCTTAGACGGGGTTAGCAATCAGCCCCAGCATTTT.